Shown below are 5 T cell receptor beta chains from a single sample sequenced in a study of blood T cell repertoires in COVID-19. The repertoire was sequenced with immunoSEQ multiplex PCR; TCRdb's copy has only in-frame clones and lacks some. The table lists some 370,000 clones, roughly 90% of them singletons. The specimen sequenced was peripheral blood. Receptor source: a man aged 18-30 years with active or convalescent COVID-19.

CDR3 residues: CASSTGGTGELFF. CDR3 coding DNA: TGTGCCAGCAGCACTGGGGGGACCGGGGAGCTGTTTTTT. V usage is TRBV7-9 and J usage is TRBJ2-2; a possible D gene is TRBD2 (6 bases). This CDR3 comprises 13 residues. CDR1 SEHNR and CDR2 FQNEAQ come from the germline V gene (reference sequence). V lost 5 bases, J lost 5 bases, and 9 bases lay in between.

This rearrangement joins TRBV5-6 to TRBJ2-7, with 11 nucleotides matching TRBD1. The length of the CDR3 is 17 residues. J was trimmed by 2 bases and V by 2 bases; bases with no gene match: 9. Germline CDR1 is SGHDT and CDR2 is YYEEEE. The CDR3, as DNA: TGTGCCAGCAGCTTTTCGGACAGGGGGCGCCTGGCCTACGAGCAGTACTTC. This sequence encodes CASSFSDRGRLAYEQYF. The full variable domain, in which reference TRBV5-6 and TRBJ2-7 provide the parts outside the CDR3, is DAGVTQSPTHLIKTRGQQVTLRCSPKSGHDTVSWYQQALGQGPQFIFQYYEEEERQRGNFPDRFSGHQFPNYSSELNVNALLLGDSALYLCASSFSDRGRLAYEQYFGPGTRLTVT.

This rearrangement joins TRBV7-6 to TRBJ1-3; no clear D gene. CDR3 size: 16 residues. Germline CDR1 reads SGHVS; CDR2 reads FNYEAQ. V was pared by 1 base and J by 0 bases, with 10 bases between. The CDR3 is CASSLGPTSSGNTIYF. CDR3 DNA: TGTGCCAGCAGCTTAGGTCCAACGAGCTCTGGAAACACCATATATTTT.

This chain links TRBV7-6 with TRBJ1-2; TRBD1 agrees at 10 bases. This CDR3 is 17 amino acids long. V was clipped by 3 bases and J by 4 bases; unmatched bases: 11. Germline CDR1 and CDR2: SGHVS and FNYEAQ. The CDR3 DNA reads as TGTGCCAGCAGCTTGAGGGACAGGGGCGTTAAGGGCTATGGCTACACCTTC. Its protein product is CASSLRDRGVKGYGYTF.

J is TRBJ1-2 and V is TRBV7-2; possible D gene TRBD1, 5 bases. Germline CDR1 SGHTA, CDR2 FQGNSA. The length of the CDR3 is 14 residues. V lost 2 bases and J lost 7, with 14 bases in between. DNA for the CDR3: TGTGCCAGCAGCTTAAGTTCTGGGGCTACTGGCTACACCTTC. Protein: CASSLSSGATGYTF.